The source of this T cell receptor beta chain is a study of blood T cell repertoires in COVID-19. Overall study context: Spain, Italy and the United States supplied samples that represented acute and convalescent COVID-19. PBMCs, B-cell-depleted T cells, or T cells provided the cDNA or gDNA that made up the material.

The CDR3 totals 14 residues. With 3 bases clipped from V and 6 bases from J, the junction kept 6 bases outside the gene matches. Germline values: CDR1 WNHNN, CDR2 SYGVQD (reference sequence). As handled by the study authors: From reference gene primer amplification, estimates of nucleated cell counts were derived. TCRdb keeps only in-frame clones here, not all; method: immunoSEQ multiplex PCR. The D gene and trimming were derived from the DNA, and the V and J assignments and clone size from that table. Among about 130,000 clones, around 83% were seen once, and the ten largest hold 12%. The V gene is TRBV10-1, the J gene TRBJ2-7; 9 bases line up with TRBD2. The material sequenced was peripheral blood. This receptor was obtained from a man aged 55 to 70 with acute or convalescent COVID-19. CDR3 amino acids: CASSDLAGSGEQYF. The CDR3 DNA reads TGCGCCAGCAGTGATCTAGCGGGATCGGGCGAGCAGTACTTC.